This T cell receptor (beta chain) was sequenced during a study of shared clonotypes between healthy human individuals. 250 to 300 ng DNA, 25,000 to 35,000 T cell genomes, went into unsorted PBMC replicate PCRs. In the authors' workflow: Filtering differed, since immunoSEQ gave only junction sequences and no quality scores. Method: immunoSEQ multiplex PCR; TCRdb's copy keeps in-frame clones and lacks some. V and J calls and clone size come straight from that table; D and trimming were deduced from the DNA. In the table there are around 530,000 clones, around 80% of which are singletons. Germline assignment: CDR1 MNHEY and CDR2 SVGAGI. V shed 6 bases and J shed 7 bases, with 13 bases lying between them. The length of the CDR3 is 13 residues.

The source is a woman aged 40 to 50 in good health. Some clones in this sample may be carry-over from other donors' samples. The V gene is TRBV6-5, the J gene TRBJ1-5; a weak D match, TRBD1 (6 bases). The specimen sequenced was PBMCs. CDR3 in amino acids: CASRSQGNQPQHF. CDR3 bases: TGTGCCAGCAGATCTCAGGGGAACCAGCCCCAGCATTTT.